This T cell receptor beta chain was profiled in a study of cytomegalovirus exposure and HLA in healthy donors. Overall study context: A data release that came early held 80 million or so unique TCRs from HLA-typed donors.

The PCR used 60 Vbeta and 13 Jbeta primers. Clones were sequenced by immunoSEQ multiplex PCR, and TCRdb holds only the in-frame ones, with some missing. Among roughly 130,000 clones listed, around two thirds were seen once. Germline V gene data show CDR1 as GTSNPN and CDR2 as SVGIG (reference sequence). Trimming at V came to 0 bases and at J to 2 bases, leaving 2 bases not matched to a gene. This CDR3 has 15 residues. Sequencing used PBMCs. The clonotype comes from a human donor in good health. The chain combines TRBV30 with TRBJ2-3; 10 bases are a match to TRBD2. CDR3 sequence: CAWSVGLADTDTQYF. CDR3 nucleotides: TGTGCCTGGAGTGTAGGACTAGCGGACACAGATACGCAGTATTTT.